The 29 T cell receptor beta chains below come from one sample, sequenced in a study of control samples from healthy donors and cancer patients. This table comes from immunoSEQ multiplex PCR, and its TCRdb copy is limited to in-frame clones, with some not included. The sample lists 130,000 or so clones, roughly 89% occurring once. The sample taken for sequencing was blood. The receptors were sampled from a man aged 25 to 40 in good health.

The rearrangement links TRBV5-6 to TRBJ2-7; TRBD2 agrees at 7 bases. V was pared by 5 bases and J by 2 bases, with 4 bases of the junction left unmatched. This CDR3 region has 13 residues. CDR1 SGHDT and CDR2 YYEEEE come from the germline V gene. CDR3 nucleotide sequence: TGTGCCAGCAGTAGCGGGTCGACCTACGAGCAGTACGTC. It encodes CASSSGSTYEQYV.

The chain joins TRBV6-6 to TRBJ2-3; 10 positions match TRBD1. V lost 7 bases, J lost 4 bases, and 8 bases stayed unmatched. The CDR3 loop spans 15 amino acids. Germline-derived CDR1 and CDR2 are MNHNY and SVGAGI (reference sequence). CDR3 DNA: TGTGCCAGCAACCTAGGACAGGGGGTTTCAGATACGCAGTATTTT. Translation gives CASNLGQGVSDTQYF.

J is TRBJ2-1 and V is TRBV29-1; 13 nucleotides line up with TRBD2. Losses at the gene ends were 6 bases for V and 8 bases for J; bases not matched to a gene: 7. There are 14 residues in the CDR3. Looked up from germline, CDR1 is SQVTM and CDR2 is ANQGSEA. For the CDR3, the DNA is TGCAGCGTGCGTACTAGCGGGGGGGCCGATGAGCAGTTCTTC. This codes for CSVRTSGGADEQFF.

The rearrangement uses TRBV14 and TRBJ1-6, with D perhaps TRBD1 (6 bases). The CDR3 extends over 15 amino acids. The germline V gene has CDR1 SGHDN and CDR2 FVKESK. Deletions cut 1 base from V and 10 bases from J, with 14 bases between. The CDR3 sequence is CASSQGGGYYSPLHF. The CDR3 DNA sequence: TGTGCCAGCAGCCAAGGAGGGGGGTACTACTCACCCCTCCACTTT.

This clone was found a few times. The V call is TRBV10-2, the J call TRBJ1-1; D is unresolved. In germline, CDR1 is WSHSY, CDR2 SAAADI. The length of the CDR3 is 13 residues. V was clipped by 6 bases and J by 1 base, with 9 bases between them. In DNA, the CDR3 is TGCGCCAGCAGACGCCTCACGAACACTGAAGCTTTCTTT. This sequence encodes CASRRLTNTEAFF.

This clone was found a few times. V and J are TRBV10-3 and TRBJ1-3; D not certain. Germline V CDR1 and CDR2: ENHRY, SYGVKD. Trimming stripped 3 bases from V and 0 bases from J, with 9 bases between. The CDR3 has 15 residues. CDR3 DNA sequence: TGTGCCATCAGTGACAGTTTATTCTCTGGAAACACCATATATTTT. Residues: CAISDSLFSGNTIYF.

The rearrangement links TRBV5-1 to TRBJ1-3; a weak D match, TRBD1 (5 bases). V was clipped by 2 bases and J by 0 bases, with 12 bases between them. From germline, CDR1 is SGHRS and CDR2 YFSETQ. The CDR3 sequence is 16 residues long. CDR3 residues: CASSLTGDSSGNTIYF. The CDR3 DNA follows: TGCGCCAGCAGCTTAACGGGGGACTCCTCTGGAAACACCATATATTTT.

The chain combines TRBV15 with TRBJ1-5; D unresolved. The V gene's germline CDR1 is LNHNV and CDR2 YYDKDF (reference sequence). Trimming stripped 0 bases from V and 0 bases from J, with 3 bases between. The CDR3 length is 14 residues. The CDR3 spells CATSRDHSNQPQHF. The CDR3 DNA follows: TGTGCCACCAGCAGAGATCATAGCAATCAGCCCCAGCATTTT.

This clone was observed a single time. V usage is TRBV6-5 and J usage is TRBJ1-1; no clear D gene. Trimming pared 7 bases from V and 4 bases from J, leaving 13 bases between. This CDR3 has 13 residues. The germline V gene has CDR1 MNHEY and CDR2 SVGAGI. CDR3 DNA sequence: TGTGCCAGCAAAACCGGATGGGTCACTGAAGCTTTCTTT. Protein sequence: CASKTGWVTEAFF.

The CDR3 reads CASSLVGAEDTQYF. DNA for the CDR3: TGCGCCAGCAGCCTGGTGGGGGCCGAAGATACGCAGTATTTT. V is TRBV4-1 and J is TRBJ2-3; perhaps TRBD1 as D (6 bases). There are 14 residues in the CDR3. V lost 4 bases and J 5 bases, leaving 13 bases between the germline ends. The germline CDR1 and CDR2 sequences are MGHRA and YSYEKL.

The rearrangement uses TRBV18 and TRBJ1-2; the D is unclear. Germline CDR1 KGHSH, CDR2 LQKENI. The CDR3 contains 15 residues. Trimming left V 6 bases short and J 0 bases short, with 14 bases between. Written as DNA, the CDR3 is TGTGCCAGCTCCACCTATAGAGCCGCTAACTATGGCTACACCTTC. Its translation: CASSTYRAANYGYTF.

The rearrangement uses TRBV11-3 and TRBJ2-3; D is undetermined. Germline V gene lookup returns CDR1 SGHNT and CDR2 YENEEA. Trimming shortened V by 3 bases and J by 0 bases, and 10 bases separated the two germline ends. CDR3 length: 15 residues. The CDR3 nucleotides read TGTGCCAGCAGCTTTGGCGCTTATAGCACAGATACGCAGTATTTT. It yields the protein CASSFGAYSTDTQYF.

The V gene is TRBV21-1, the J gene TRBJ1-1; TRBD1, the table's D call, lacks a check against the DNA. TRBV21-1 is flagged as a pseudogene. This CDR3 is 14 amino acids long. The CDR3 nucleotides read TGTGCCAGCAGCACACAGGGTGGTGAGTGCGAAGCTTTCTTT. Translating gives CASSTQGGECEAFF.

CDR3 nucleotides: TGTGCCAGTAGTATCACCCCGACAGGGGCCGGGGAGCTGTTTTTT. Translation: CASSITPTGAGELFF. The chain recombines TRBV19 with TRBJ2-2; the match to TRBD1 covers 8 bases. CDR1 and CDR2 from the germline V gene are LNHDA and SQIVND (reference sequence). With 3 bases clipped from V and 6 bases from J, the junction kept 6 bases outside the gene matches. The length of the CDR3 is 15 residues.

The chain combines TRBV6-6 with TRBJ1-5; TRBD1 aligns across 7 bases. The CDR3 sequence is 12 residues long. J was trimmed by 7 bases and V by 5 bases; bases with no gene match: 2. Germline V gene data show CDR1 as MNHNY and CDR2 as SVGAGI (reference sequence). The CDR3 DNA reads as TGTGCCAGCAGTATAGGGGGCCAGCCCCAGCATTTT. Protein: CASSIGGQPQHF.

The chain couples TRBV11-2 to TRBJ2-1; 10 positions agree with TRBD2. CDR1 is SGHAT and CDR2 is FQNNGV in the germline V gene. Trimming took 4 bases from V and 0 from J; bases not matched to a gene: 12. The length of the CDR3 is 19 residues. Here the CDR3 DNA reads TGTGCCAGCAGCTCCAGCGGGGGGGCGACCGAAAGCTCCTACAATGAGCAGTTCTTC. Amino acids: CASSSSGGATESSYNEQFF.

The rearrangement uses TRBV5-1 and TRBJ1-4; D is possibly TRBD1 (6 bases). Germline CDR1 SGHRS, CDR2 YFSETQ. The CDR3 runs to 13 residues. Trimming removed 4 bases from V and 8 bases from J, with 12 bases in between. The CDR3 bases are TGCGCCAGCAGCGATACAGGGCCCGAAAAACTGTTTTTT. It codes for CASSDTGPEKLFF.

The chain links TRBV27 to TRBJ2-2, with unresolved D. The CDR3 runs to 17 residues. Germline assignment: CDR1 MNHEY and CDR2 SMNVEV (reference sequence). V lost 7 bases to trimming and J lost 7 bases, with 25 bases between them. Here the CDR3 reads CASTLLGDTWRSGELFF. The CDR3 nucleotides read TGTGCCAGCACCCTCCTTGGGGATACATGGCGGAGCGGGGAGCTGTTTTTT.

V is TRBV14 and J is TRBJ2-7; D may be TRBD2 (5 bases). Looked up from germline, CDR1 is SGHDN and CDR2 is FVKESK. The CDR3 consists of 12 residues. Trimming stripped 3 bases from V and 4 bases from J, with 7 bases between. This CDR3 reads CASSHGGYEQYV. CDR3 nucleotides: TGTGCCAGCAGCCATGGAGGTTACGAGCAGTACGTC.

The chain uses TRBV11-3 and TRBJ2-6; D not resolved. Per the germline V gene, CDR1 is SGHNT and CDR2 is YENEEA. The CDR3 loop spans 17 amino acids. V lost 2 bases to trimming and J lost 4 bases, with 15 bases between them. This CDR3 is CASSLRQGTGGANVLTF. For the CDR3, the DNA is TGTGCCAGCAGCTTAAGGCAAGGTACTGGCGGGGCCAACGTCCTGACTTTC.

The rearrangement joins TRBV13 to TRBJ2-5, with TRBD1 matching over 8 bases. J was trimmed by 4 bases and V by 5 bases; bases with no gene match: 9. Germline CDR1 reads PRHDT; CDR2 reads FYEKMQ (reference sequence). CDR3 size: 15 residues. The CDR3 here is CASSARQGSGETQYF. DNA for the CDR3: TGTGCCAGCAGCGCGCGACAGGGGTCCGGAGAGACCCAGTACTTC.

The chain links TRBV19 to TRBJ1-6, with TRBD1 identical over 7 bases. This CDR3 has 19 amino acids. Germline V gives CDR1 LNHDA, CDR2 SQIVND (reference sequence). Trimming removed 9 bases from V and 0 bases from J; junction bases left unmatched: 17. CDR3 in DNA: TGTGCCAGCCGGGGGGATCACACAGGGGATGTCTCCTATAATTCACCCCTCCACTTT. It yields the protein CASRGDHTGDVSYNSPLHF.

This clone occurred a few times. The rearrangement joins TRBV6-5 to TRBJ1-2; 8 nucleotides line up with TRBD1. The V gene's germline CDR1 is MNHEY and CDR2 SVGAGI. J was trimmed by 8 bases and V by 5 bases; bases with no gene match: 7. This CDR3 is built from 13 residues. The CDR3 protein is CASSPWTGPGYTF. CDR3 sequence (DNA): TGTGCCAGCAGTCCGTGGACAGGGCCGGGCTACACCTTC.

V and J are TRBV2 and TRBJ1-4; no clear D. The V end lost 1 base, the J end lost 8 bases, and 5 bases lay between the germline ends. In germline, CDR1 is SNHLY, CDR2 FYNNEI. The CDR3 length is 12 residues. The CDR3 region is CASSEDSEKLFF. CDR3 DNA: TGTGCCAGCAGTGAAGATAGCGAAAAACTGTTTTTT. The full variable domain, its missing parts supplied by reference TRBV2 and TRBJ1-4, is EPEVTQTPSHQVTQMGQEVILRCVPISNHLYFYWYRQILGQKVEFLVSFYNNEISEKSEIFDDQFSVERPDGSNFTLKIRSTKLEDSAMYFCASSEDSEKLFFGSGTQLSVL.

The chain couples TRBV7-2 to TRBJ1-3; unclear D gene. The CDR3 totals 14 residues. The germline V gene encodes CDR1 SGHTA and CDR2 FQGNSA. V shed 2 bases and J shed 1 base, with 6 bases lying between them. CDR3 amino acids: CASSLLTSGNTIYF. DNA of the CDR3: TGTGCCAGCAGCTTATTAACATCTGGAAACACCATATATTTT.

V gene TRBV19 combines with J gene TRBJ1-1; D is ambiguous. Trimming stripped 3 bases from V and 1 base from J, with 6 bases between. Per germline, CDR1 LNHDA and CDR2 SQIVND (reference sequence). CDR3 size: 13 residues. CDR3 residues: CASSMARNTEAFF. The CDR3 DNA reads TGTGCCAGTAGTATGGCTAGGAACACTGAAGCTTTCTTT.

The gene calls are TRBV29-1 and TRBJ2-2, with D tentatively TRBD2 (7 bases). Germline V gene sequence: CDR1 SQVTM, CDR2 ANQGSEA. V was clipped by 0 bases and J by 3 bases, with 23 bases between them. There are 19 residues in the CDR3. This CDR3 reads CSVEDPGGKRSTDTGELFF. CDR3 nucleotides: TGCAGCGTTGAAGATCCGGGGGGCAAACGTTCTACCGACACCGGGGAGCTGTTTTTT.

CDR3 sequence: CASRLGDLAEAFF. CDR3 coding DNA: TGTGCCAGCAGGCTAGGGGATTTAGCTGAAGCTTTCTTT. The chain is built from TRBV12-3 or TRBV12-4 and TRBJ1-1; D possibly corresponds to TRBD1 (5 bases). The V gene lost 6 bases and the J gene lost 6 bases, with 14 bases spanning the gap. The CDR3 contains 13 residues.

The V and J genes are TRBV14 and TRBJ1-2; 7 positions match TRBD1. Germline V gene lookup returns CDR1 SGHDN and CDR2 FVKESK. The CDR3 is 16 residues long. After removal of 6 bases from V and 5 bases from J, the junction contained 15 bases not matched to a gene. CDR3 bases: TGTGCCAGCAGTTACGAAGAGGACAGGATTAATTATGGCTACACCTTC. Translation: CASSYEEDRINYGYTF.